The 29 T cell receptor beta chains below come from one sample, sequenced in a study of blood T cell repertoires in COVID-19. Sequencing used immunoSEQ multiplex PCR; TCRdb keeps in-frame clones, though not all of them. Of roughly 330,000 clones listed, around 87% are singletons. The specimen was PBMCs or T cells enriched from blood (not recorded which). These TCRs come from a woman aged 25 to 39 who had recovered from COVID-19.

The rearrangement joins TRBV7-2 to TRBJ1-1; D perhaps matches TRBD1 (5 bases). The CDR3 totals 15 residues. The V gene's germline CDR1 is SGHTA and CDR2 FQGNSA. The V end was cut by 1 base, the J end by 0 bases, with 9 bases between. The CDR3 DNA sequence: TGTGCCAGCAGCTTAGTCGGGGGTATGAACACTGAAGCTTTCTTT. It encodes CASSLVGGMNTEAFF.

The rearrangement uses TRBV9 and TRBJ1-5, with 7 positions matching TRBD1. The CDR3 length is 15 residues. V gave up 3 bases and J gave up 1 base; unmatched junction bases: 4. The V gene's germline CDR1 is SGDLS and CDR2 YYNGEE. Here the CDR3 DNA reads TGTGCCAGCAGCGCGACAGGGCGAAGCAATCAGCCCCAGCATTTT. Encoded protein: CASSATGRSNQPQHF.

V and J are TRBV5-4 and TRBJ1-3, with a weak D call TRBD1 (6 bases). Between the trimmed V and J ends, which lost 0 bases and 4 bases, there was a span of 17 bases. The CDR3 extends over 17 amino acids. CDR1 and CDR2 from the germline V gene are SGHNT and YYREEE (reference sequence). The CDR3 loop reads CASSLGVQGRIGNTIYF. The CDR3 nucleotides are TGTGCCAGCAGCTTGGGGGTCCAGGGGCGTATCGGAAACACCATATATTTT.

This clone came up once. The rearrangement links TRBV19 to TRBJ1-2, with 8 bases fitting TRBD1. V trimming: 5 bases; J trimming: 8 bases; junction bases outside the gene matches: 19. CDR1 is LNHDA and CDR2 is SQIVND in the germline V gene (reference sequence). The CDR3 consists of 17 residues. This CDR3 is CASSFRASGGADNGYTF. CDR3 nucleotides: TGTGCCAGTAGTTTCCGTGCATCAGGGGGCGCCGACAACGGCTACACCTTC.

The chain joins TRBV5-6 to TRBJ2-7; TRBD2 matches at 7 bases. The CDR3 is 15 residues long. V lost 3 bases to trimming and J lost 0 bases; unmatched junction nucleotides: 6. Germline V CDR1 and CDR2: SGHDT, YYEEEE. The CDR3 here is CASSWRRGSSYEQYF. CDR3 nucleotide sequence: TGTGCCAGCAGCTGGAGGCGGGGGAGCTCCTACGAGCAGTACTTC.

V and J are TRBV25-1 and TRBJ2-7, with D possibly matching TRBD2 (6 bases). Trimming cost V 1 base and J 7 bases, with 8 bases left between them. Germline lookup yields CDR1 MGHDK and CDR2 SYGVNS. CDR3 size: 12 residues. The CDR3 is CASSEWEAEQYF. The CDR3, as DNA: TGTGCCAGCAGTGAATGGGAGGCAGAGCAGTACTTC.

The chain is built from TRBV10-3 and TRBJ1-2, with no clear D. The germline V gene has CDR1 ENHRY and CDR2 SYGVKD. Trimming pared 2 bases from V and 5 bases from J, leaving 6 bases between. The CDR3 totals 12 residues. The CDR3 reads CAISEAGYGYTF. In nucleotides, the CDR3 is TGTGCCATCAGTGAGGCAGGATATGGCTACACCTTC.

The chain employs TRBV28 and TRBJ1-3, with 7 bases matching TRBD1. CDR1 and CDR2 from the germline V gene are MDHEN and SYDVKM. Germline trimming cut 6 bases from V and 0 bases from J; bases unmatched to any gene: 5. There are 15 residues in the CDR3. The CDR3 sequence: CASSGQVPSGNTIYF. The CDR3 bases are TGTGCCAGCAGCGGACAGGTCCCCTCTGGAAACACCATATATTTT.

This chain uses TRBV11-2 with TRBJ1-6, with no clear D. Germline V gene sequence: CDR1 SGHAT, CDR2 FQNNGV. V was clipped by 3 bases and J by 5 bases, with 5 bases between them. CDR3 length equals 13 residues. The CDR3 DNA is TGTGCCAGCAGCTTCAGTGATAATTCACCCCTCCACTTT. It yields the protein CASSFSDNSPLHF.

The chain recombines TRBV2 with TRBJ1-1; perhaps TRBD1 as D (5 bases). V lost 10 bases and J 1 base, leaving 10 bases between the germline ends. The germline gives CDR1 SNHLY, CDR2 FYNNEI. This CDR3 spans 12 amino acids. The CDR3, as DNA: TGTGCCAACCGACAGAGGAACACTGAAGCTTTCTTT. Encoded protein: CANRQRNTEAFF.

The CDR3 sequence is CASSLFAANYGYTF. The CDR3 DNA reads as TGTGCCAGCAGCTTGTTTGCAGCTAACTATGGCTACACCTTC. The chain carries TRBV5-4 and TRBJ1-2; D unclear. Trimming cost V 1 base and J 0 bases, with 7 bases left between them. The CDR3 is made up of 14 amino acids. Germline loops: CDR1 SGHNT, CDR2 YYREEE (reference sequence).

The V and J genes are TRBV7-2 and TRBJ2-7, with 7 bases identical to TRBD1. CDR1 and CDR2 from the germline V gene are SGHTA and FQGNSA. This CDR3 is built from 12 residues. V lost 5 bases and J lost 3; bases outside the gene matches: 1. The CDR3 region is CASSPGGYEQYF. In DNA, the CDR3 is TGTGCCAGCAGCCCAGGGGGCTACGAGCAGTACTTC.

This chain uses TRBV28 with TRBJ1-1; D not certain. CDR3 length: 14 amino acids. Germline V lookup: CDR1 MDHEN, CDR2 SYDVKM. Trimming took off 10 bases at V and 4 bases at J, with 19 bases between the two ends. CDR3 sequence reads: CATTPGWRTTEAFF. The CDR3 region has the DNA TGTGCCACCACACCGGGGTGGAGGACCACTGAAGCTTTCTTT.

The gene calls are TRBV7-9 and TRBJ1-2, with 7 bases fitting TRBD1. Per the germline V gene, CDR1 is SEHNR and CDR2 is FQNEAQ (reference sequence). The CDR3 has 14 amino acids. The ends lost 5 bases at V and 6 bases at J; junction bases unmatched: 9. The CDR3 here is CASSATRGRDGYTF. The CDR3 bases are TGTGCCAGCAGCGCGACAAGGGGGCGGGATGGCTACACCTTC.

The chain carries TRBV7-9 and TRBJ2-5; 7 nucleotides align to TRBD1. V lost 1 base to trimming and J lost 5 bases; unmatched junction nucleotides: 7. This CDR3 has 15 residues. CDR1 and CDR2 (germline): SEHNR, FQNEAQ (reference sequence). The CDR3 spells CASSLETGLQETQYF. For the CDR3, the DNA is TGTGCCAGCAGCTTAGAGACAGGGCTTCAGGAGACCCAGTACTTC.

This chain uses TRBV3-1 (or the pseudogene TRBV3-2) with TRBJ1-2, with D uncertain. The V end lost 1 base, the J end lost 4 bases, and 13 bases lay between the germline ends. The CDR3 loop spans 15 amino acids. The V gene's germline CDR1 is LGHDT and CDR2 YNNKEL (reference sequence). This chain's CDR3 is CASSQAPVAGYGYTF. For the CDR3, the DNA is TGTGCCAGCAGCCAAGCCCCAGTTGCTGGCTATGGCTACACCTTC.

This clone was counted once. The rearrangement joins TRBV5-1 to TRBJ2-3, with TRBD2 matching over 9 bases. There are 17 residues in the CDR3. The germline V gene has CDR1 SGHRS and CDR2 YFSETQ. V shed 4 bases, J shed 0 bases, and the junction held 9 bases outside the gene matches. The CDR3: CASSRVLSGGSTDTQYF. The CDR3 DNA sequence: TGCGCCAGCAGCCGAGTCCTTAGCGGGGGCAGCACAGATACGCAGTATTTT.

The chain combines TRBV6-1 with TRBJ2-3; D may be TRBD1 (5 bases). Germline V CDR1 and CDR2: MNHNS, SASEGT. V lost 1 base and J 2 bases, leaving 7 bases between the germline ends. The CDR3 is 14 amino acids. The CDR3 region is CASSEGGLTDTQYF. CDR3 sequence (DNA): TGTGCCAGCAGTGAAGGGGGCCTCACAGATACGCAGTATTTT.

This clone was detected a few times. DNA of the CDR3: TGTGCCAGCAGCTTAAGCTCTTCCTACGAGCAGTACTTC. Its protein is CASSLSSSYEQYF. The gene calls are TRBV7-9 and TRBJ2-7, with D unclear. Looked up from germline, CDR1 is SEHNR and CDR2 is FQNEAQ (reference sequence). The CDR3 is 13 amino acids. V was clipped by 2 bases and J by 1 base, with 6 bases between them.

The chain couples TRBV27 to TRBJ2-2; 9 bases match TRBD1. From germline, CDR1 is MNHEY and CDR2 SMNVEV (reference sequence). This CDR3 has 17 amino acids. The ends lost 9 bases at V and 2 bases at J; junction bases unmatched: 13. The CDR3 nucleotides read TGTGCCAGGGCCCCCCTTGGGGGACAGGGCAACACCGGGGAGCTGTTTTTT. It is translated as CARAPLGGQGNTGELFF.

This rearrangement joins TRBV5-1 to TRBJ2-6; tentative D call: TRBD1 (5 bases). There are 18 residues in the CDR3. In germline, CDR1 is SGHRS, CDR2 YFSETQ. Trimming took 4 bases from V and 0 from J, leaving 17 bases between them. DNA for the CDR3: TGCGCCAGCAGCCCCACGGACACCCTCTACTCTGGGGCCAACGTCCTGACTTTC. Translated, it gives CASSPTDTLYSGANVLTF.

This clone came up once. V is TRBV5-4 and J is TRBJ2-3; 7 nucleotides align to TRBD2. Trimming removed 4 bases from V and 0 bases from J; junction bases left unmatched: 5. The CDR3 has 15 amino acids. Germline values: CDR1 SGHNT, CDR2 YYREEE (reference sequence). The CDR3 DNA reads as TGTGCCAGCAGCGTATCTAGCGGAAGCACAGATACGCAGTATTTT. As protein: CASSVSSGSTDTQYF. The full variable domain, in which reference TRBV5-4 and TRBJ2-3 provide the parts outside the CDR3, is ETGVTQSPTHLIKTRGQQVTLRCSSQSGHNTVSWYQQALGQGPQFIFQYYREEENGRGNFPPRFSGLQFPNYSSELNVNALELDDSALYLCASSVSSGSTDTQYFGPGTRLTVL.

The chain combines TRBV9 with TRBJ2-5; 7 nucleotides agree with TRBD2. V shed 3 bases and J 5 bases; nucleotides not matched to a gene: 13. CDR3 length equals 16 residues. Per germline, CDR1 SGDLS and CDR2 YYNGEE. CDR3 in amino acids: CASSDPTGGETETQYF. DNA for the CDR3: TGTGCCAGCAGCGATCCGACTGGGGGGGAGACCGAGACCCAGTACTTC.

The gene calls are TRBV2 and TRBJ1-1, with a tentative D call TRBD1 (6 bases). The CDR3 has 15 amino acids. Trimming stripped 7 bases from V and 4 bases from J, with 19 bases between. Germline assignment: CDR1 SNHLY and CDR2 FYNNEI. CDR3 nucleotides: TGTGCCAGCACCCTACGACTACAGGGTCCCACTGAAGCTTTCTTT. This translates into CASTLRLQGPTEAFF.

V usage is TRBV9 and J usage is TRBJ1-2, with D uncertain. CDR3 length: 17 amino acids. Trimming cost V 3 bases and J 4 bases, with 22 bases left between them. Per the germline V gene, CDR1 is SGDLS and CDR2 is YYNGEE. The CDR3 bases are TGTGCCAGCAGCGGAGGACTGGGGTACGCTGGACTCTATGGCTACACCTTC. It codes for CASSGGLGYAGLYGYTF.

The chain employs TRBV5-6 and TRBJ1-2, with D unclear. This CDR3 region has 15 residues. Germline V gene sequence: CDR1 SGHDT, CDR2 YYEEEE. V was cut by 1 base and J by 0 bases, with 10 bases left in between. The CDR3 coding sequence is TGTGCCAGCAGCTTGATGGCCCGGGCTAACTATGGCTACACCTTC. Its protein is CASSLMARANYGYTF.

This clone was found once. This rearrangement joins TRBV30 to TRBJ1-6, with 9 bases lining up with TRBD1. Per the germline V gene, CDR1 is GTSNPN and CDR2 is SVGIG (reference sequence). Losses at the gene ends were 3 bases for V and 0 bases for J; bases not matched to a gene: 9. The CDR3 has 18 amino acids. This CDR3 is CAWRNIGQGSSYNSPLHF. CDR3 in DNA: TGTGCCTGGAGAAACATCGGACAGGGGAGCTCCTATAATTCACCCCTCCACTTT.

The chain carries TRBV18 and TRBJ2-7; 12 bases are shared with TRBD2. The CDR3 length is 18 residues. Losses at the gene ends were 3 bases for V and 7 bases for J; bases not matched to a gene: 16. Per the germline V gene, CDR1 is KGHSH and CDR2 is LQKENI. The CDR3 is CASSPSRLAGANFGEQYF. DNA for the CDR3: TGTGCCAGCTCACCTTCTAGACTAGCGGGGGCCAACTTTGGAGAGCAGTACTTC.

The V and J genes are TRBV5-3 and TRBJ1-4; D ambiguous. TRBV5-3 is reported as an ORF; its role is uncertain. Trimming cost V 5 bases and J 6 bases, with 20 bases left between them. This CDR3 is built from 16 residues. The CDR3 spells CARSPPVGIYDEKLFF. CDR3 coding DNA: TGTGCCAGAAGTCCTCCGGTCGGGATCTACGATGAAAAACTGTTTTTT.